This is a list of T cell receptor beta chains from one sample in a study of blood T cell repertoires in COVID-19. The assay was immunoSEQ multiplex PCR, and TCRdb's table has in-frame clones only and misses some. The sample records about 89,000 clones, nearly 80% being singletons. Sequencing was done on a sample of peripheral blood. These receptors all come from a man in his 70s with COVID-19, enrolled during active disease. The CDR3 runs from the conserved cysteine through the conserved F or W.

J,V,CDR3
TRBJ1-5,TRBV2,CASSESGRYQPQHF
TRBJ2-2,TRBV29-1,CSVQGADGELFF
TRBJ1-5,TRBV6-1,CASSDTGGGQPQHF
TRBJ1-2,TRBV7-2,CASRYRGLLGGYTF
TRBJ1-5,TRBV19,CASRWTIYSNQPQHF
TRBJ2-7,TRBV5-4,CASSLGISSYEQYF
TRBJ1-1,TRBV7-3,CASSLSPQANTEAFF
TRBJ2-7,TRBV13,CASSPPQHELAGSTYEQYF
TRBJ1-5,TRBV6-2/TRBV6-3,CASSRQVNQPQHF
TRBJ2-7,TRBV28,CASRGQGSDEQYF
TRBJ2-7,TRBV6-5,CASRHKPETYEQYF
TRBJ2-1,TRBV10-3,CAISDLAGWDEQFF
TRBJ1-1,TRBV12-3/TRBV12-4,CASSLVINTEAFF
TRBJ2-7,TRBV12-3/TRBV12-4,CASSSGRYEQYF
TRBJ2-7,TRBV18,CASSPPAGAEQYF
TRBJ2-3,TRBV16,CASSREDRLTDTQYF
TRBJ2-1,TRBV10-3,CAISAHKDSEQFF
TRBJ1-4,TRBV6-5,CASSPGSTNEKLFF
TRBJ2-7,TRBV19,CASARGSSYEQYF
TRBJ2-7,TRBV5-5,CASSLAQGPYEQYF
TRBJ1-2,TRBV10-3,CAISDGQGGHGYTF
TRBJ2-2,TRBV18,CASSKGLAGTGELFF
TRBJ2-1,TRBV15,CATSRDLALAGGNEQFF
TRBJ1-3,TRBV18,CASSQQNTIYF
TRBJ1-5,TRBV6-5,CASSRDRAYQPQHF
TRBJ2-7,TRBV5-1,CASSWGQGAGEQYF
TRBJ2-7,TRBV2,CASRYNRDEQYF
TRBJ2-1,TRBV29-1,CSVTGGNEQFF
TRBJ1-2,TRBV14,CASSQVIKEPYGYTF
TRBJ1-1,TRBV27,CASSQGAYTEAFF
TRBJ2-5,TRBV18,CASSPRQQETQYF
TRBJ1-1,TRBV11-3,CASSLIFRTEAFF
TRBJ1-3,TRBV5-4,CASSLLSFSGSGNTIYF
TRBJ1-2,TRBV7-2,CASSRDKSGYTF
TRBJ2-2,TRBV15,CATSRDGPRRGPGELFF
TRBJ1-1,TRBV28,CASSFGRGPPEYMNTEAFF
TRBJ1-2,TRBV10-3,CAISQGEKFGYTF
TRBJ1-2,TRBV27,CASSVPGQGFYTF
TRBJ1-2,TRBV6-2/TRBV6-3,CASRRRESTKMDGYTF